The 26 T cell receptor beta chains presented below share a single source sample, sequenced in a study of OX40 agonist ivuxolimab in advanced cancers. This table comes from immunoSEQ multiplex PCR, and its TCRdb copy is limited to in-frame clones, with some not included. Here the sample spans about 82,000 clones, 70% to 90% being singletons. The sample in question was CD4+ or CD8+ T cells sorted from blood, obtained in a trial of the OX40 agonist ivuxolimab. These receptors all come from an adult with an advanced solid tumor such as melanoma, head and neck, liver or kidney cancer.

This clone was recorded a few times. The rearrangement links TRBV5-1 to TRBJ2-3; no definite D call. V was trimmed by 6 bases and J by 1 base, leaving 9 bases between them. The CDR3 extends over 13 amino acids. Germline loops: CDR1 SGHRS, CDR2 YFSETQ. DNA for the CDR3: TGCGCCAGCAATGCAGCCGGCACAGATACGCAGTATTTT. Translating it yields CASNAAGTDTQYF.

The J gene is TRBJ2-5, the V gene TRBV18; 11 bases match TRBD1. Germline assignment: CDR1 KGHSH and CDR2 LQKENI. V was clipped by 3 bases and J by 5 bases; unmatched bases: 8. The CDR3 consists of 16 residues. As DNA, the CDR3 is TGTGCCAGCTCACCTCGGATGGGACAGGGGGGCGAGACCCAGTACTTC. Amino acids: CASSPRMGQGGETQYF.

V usage is TRBV29-1 and J usage is TRBJ1-2; no firm D call. CDR3 length: 11 residues. Trimming pared 5 bases from V and 5 bases from J, leaving 9 bases between. Germline values: CDR1 SQVTM, CDR2 ANQGSEA. The CDR3, as DNA: TGCAGCGTTCCGGACCTTTATGGCTACACCTTC. Its translation: CSVPDLYGYTF.

This chain joins TRBV7-8 and TRBJ1-1, with a weak D call TRBD1 (5 bases). Germline values: CDR1 SGHVS, CDR2 FQNEAQ. Trimming took off 1 base at V and 1 base at J, with 10 bases between the two ends. The CDR3 has 15 amino acids. Here the CDR3 DNA reads TGTGCCAGCAGCTTAGGGGGCGACAGGAACACTGAAGCTTTCTTT. Translation: CASSLGGDRNTEAFF.

V is TRBV30 and J is TRBJ1-2, with D unresolved. Trimming removed 3 bases from V and 6 bases from J, with 14 bases in between. The germline V gene encodes CDR1 GTSNPN and CDR2 SVGIG (reference sequence). CDR3 size: 13 residues. For the CDR3, the DNA is TGTGCCTGGAGAGGGAATCTCGGCCATGGCTACACCTTC. Its translation is CAWRGNLGHGYTF.

The rearrangement joins TRBV7-8 to TRBJ1-5, with 9 bases matching TRBD1. The CDR3 runs 13 residues. V was clipped by 6 bases and J by 7 bases; unmatched bases: 4. Per the germline V gene, CDR1 is SGHVS and CDR2 is FQNEAQ. This chain's CDR3 is CASSRDRAQPQHF. CDR3 in DNA: TGTGCCAGCAGTCGGGACAGGGCACAGCCCCAGCATTTT. Complete variable domain (other parts from reference TRBV7-8 and TRBJ1-5): GAGVSQSPRYKVAKRGQDVALRCDPISGHVSLFWYQQALGQGPEFLTYFQNEAQLDKSGLPSDRFFAERPEGSVSTLKIQRTQQEDSAVYLCASSRDRAQPQHFGDGTRLSIL.

The rearrangement links TRBV13 to TRBJ2-2; 7 bases agree with TRBD2. Germline loops: CDR1 PRHDT, CDR2 FYEKMQ (reference sequence). J lost 4 bases, V lost 5 bases, and 10 bases had no gene match. The CDR3 sequence is 16 residues long. The CDR3 DNA sequence: TGTGCCAGCAGCCCCAGACTAGCCACAGGCACCGGGGAGCTGTTTTTT. Its translation: CASSPRLATGTGELFF.

The V and J genes are TRBV6-1 and TRBJ1-2, with D unclear. The V gene lost 6 bases and the J gene lost 5 bases, with 13 bases spanning the gap. This CDR3 comprises 13 residues. The V gene's germline CDR1 is MNHNS and CDR2 SASEGT. CDR3 amino acids: CASRPLGIYGYTF. DNA for the CDR3: TGTGCCAGCAGACCCCTGGGAATATATGGCTACACCTTC.

This rearrangement joins TRBV9 to TRBJ2-2; D is possibly TRBD1 or TRBD2 (5 bases each). Per germline, CDR1 SGDLS and CDR2 YYNGEE. The V gene lost 1 base and the J gene lost 6 bases, with 13 bases spanning the gap. The CDR3 sequence is 15 residues long. This CDR3 reads CASSVRDVPPGELFF. The CDR3 coding sequence is TGTGCCAGCAGCGTAAGGGACGTCCCACCCGGGGAGCTGTTTTTT.

The CDR3 DNA reads TGTGCCAGCAGTGAATATAAGGGAAGGGTGGCCCAGTACTTC. Protein sequence: CASSEYKGRVAQYF. The chain couples TRBV25-1 to TRBJ2-5; D ambiguous. V lost 0 bases, J lost 9 bases, and 14 bases lay in between. Germline V CDR1 and CDR2: MGHDK, SYGVNS. This CDR3 comprises 14 residues.

There are a few counts of this clone. The chain employs TRBV30 and TRBJ1-1; D is perhaps TRBD1 (5 bases). CDR3 length equals 15 residues. Trimming stripped 3 bases from V and 4 bases from J, with 18 bases between. CDR1 GTSNPN and CDR2 SVGIG come from the germline V gene (reference sequence). The CDR3 loop is CAWSRGGSIATEAFF. The CDR3 bases are TGTGCCTGGAGCCGGGGGGGAAGTATTGCCACTGAAGCTTTCTTT.

The V gene is TRBV2, the J gene TRBJ1-1; D is perhaps TRBD1 (5 bases). The CDR3 totals 13 residues. Trimming cost V 5 bases and J 5 bases, with 12 bases left between them. The germline V gene encodes CDR1 SNHLY and CDR2 FYNNEI. CDR3 residues: CASSRQGGTEAFF. In nucleotides, the CDR3 is TGTGCCAGCAGTCGTCAGGGAGGAACTGAAGCTTTCTTT.

The gene calls are TRBV7-9 and TRBJ2-5; tentatively, D is TRBD2 (5 bases). The J call may be wrong; the DNA end is better matched by TRBJ2-7. Per the germline V gene, CDR1 is SEHNR and CDR2 is FQNEAQ (reference sequence). The CDR3 runs 13 residues. CDR3 in amino acids: CASSFGEYYEQYF. In DNA, the CDR3 is TGTGCCAGCAGCTTCGGGGAGTACTACGAGCAGTACTTC.

The gene calls are TRBV18 and TRBJ2-3; no reliable D call. Trimming cost V 2 bases and J 2 bases, with 2 bases left between them. There are 12 residues in the CDR3. Germline lookup yields CDR1 KGHSH and CDR2 LQKENI. The CDR3 coding sequence is TGTGCCAGCTCACCAACCACAGATACGCAGTATTTT. Translating it yields CASSPTTDTQYF.

The chain joins TRBV5-1 to TRBJ1-4, with a tentative D call TRBD1 (6 bases). Trimming took off 3 bases at V and 14 bases at J, with 17 bases between the two ends. The CDR3 runs to 13 residues. Germline V gene sequence: CDR1 SGHRS, CDR2 YFSETQ. The CDR3 reads CASSSPGGGRLFF. The CDR3 DNA reads as TGCGCCAGCAGCTCCCCAGGTGGGGGCAGGCTGTTTTTT.

The chain joins TRBV12-5 to TRBJ1-2, with D unclear. CDR3 length: 14 residues. The germline V and J ends were trimmed by 6 bases and 2 bases, with 13 bases remaining between them. CDR1 is LGHNT, CDR2 FRNRAP, per germline. The CDR3 DNA is TGTGCTAGTGGGGATTGGGGAGCCAACTATGGCTACACCTTC. Translation gives CASGDWGANYGYTF.

The genes are TRBV7-2 and TRBJ1-3, with 9 bases fitting TRBD1. J lost 4 bases, V lost 6 bases, and 4 bases had no gene match. Germline assignment: CDR1 SGHTA and CDR2 FQGNSA. The CDR3 extends over 14 amino acids. The CDR3 here is CASRGTGRGNTIYF. In DNA form, the CDR3 reads TGTGCCAGCAGGGGGACAGGGAGGGGAAACACCATATATTTT.

This chain connects TRBV5-6 to TRBJ2-7; possibly TRBD2 for D (6 bases). Germline lookup yields CDR1 SGHDT and CDR2 YYEEEE. V was pared by 4 bases and J by 4 bases, with 9 bases between. There are 12 residues in the CDR3. As DNA, the CDR3 is TGTGCCAGCAGCCTGGGGGGTTACGAGCAGTACTTC. It is translated as CASSLGGYEQYF. The variable domain in full, completed from reference TRBV5-6 and TRBJ2-7, reads DAGVTQSPTHLIKTRGQQVTLRCSPKSGHDTVSWYQQALGQGPQFIFQYYEEEERQRGNFPDRFSGHQFPNYSSELNVNALLLGDSALYLCASSLGGYEQYFGPGTRLTVT.

The gene calls are TRBV14 and TRBJ2-7, with TRBD1 matching 11 bases. Germline CDR1 and CDR2: SGHDN and FVKESK. The CDR3 covers 18 residues. Trimming removed 1 base from V and 6 bases from J; junction bases left unmatched: 14. CDR3 in DNA: TGTGCCAGCAGCCAAGGGATCGGTTTAGGACAGGGGGCTGGCGAGCAGTACTTC. Its translation: CASSQGIGLGQGAGEQYF. The full variable domain, rest sourced from reference TRBV14 and TRBJ2-7, is EAGVTQFPSHSVIEKGQTVTLRCDPISGHDNLYWYRRVMGKEIKFLLHFVKESKQDESGMPNNRFLAERTGGTYSTLKVQPAELEDSGVYFCASSQGIGLGQGAGEQYFGPGTRLTVT.

This chain joins TRBV7-2 and TRBJ1-2; D is ambiguous. The V end was cut by 3 bases, the J end by 6 bases, with 14 bases between. Germline V lookup: CDR1 SGHTA, CDR2 FQGNSA. The CDR3 sequence is 14 residues long. The CDR3: CASSFSVTNDGYTF. In nucleotides, the CDR3 is TGTGCCAGCAGCTTTAGTGTGACAAACGATGGCTACACCTTC.

The rearrangement links TRBV2 to TRBJ2-1; the D gene is possibly TRBD2 (6 bases). This CDR3 region has 13 residues. The V and J ends lost 4 bases and 10 bases respectively, with 14 bases between them. Germline loops: CDR1 SNHLY, CDR2 FYNNEI. The CDR3 DNA reads TGTGCCAGCAGTGGTTCGGGAAGCGGGGAGCAGTTCTTC. Amino acid sequence: CASSGSGSGEQFF. The full variable domain, its missing parts supplied by reference TRBV2 and TRBJ2-1, is EPEVTQTPSHQVTQMGQEVILRCVPISNHLYFYWYRQILGQKVEFLVSFYNNEISEKSEIFDDQFSVERPDGSNFTLKIRSTKLEDSAMYFCASSGSGSGEQFFGPGTRLTVL.

The CDR3 nucleotides read TGTGCCAGCAGCCAAAGCTGGATGTCCTACGAGCAGTACTTC. Its translation is CASSQSWMSYEQYF. The J gene is TRBJ2-7, the V gene TRBV7-2; D call uncertain. The germline gives CDR1 SGHTA, CDR2 FQGNSA. CDR3 length equals 14 residues. The V and J ends lost 5 bases and 1 base respectively, with 12 bases between them. Together with reference TRBV7-2 and TRBJ2-7, the CDR3 gives the full variable domain: GAGVSQSPSNKVTEKGKDVELRCDPISGHTALYWYRQSLGQGLEFLIYFQGNSAPDKSGLPSDRFSAERTGGSVSTLTIQRTQQEDSAVYLCASSQSWMSYEQYFGPGTRLTVT.

This rearrangement joins TRBV5-6 to TRBJ1-5; TRBD1 is a possible D gene (5 bases). The ends were cut back, 1 base at V and 1 base at J, with 12 bases in the middle. Germline CDR1 SGHDT, CDR2 YYEEEE. The CDR3 extends over 16 amino acids. The chain's CDR3 is CASSLFTGQSNQPQHF. CDR3 nucleotides: TGTGCCAGCAGCTTGTTTACAGGACAAAGCAATCAGCCCCAGCATTTT.

This clone has only one observation. This sequence joins TRBV14 and TRBJ2-5; the D is unclear. CDR1 is SGHDN and CDR2 is FVKESK in the germline V gene. V was clipped by 0 bases and J by 0 bases, with 11 bases between them. The CDR3 is 16 residues long. CDR3 in amino acids: CASSQDLLGYQETQYF. In nucleotides, the CDR3 is TGTGCCAGCAGCCAAGATCTATTGGGGTACCAAGAGACCCAGTACTTC.

The rearrangement uses TRBV5-8 and TRBJ2-1, with D perhaps TRBD1 (6 bases). Germline values: CDR1 SGHTS, CDR2 YDEGEE. V was cut by 2 bases and J by 10 bases, with 16 bases left in between. The CDR3 loop spans 14 amino acids. CDR3 sequence (DNA): TGTGCCAGCAGCTTAGCGTATGGGGGCTGGGAGCAGTTCTTC. Protein product: CASSLAYGGWEQFF.

This chain uses TRBV5-1 with TRBJ1-1, with D perhaps matching TRBD1 (6 bases). Germline V gene sequence: CDR1 SGHRS, CDR2 YFSETQ. V lost 4 bases and J lost 4, with 17 bases in between. CDR3 length: 15 amino acids. The CDR3 here is CASSLGTFGGTEAFF. The CDR3 bases are TGCGCCAGCAGCCTCGGGACATTCGGCGGCACTGAAGCTTTCTTT.